One and the same sample provided the 25 T cell receptor beta chains below, sequenced in a study of blood T cells in healthy people across ages. A second roughly 6 to 12 cycle PCR used barcoded and J-beta primers. TCRdb reprocessed the 5' RACE reads with MiXCR, giving one entry per CDR3 protein. This sample has just under 900,000 distinct CDR3 sequences; more than 25% occur once, and the top ten carry roughly a sixth. The sequencing sample was made of blood. These TCRs come from a woman aged 80 or over in good health.

This clonotype appeared many times. The chain is built from TRBV20-1 and TRBJ1-6, with 7 bases that match TRBD1. The length of the CDR3 is 15 residues. V lost 8 bases to trimming and J lost 6 bases; unmatched junction nucleotides: 13. In germline, CDR1 is DFQATT, CDR2 SNEGSKA (reference sequence). CDR3 protein: CSTRQGSGVNSPLHF. The CDR3 DNA reads as TGCAGTACCAGACAGGGATCGGGGGTTAATTCACCCCTCCACTTT.

The genes are TRBV7-2 and TRBJ2-1; D possibly corresponds to TRBD1 (6 bases). The germline V gene encodes CDR1 SGHTA and CDR2 FQGNSA. The CDR3 is made up of 15 amino acids. V lost 3 bases to trimming and J lost 4 bases, with 13 bases between them. CDR3 loop: CASSFWTEGYNEQFF. In DNA form, the CDR3 reads TGTGCCAGCAGCTTCTGGACAGAGGGATACAATGAGCAGTTCTTC.

The chain recombines TRBV2 with TRBJ2-7; D gene unclear. The CDR3 runs to 14 residues. Germline assignment: CDR1 SNHLY and CDR2 FYNNEI. The germline V and J ends were trimmed by 2 bases and 5 bases, with 13 bases remaining between them. This chain's CDR3 is CASSEMGTVNEQYF. The CDR3 DNA is TGTGCCAGCAGTGAAATGGGCACGGTCAACGAGCAGTACTTC.

The V and J genes are TRBV30 and TRBJ1-1; TRBD1 agrees at 7 bases. Germline CDR1 is GTSNPN and CDR2 is SVGIG (reference sequence). The CDR3 is 15 residues long. Trimming removed 0 bases from V and 0 bases from J; junction bases left unmatched: 4. CDR3 sequence: CAWSVSGTVNTEAFF. CDR3 bases: TGTGCCTGGAGTGTATCCGGGACAGTGAACACTGAAGCTTTCTTT. Full variable domain (remainder filled in from reference TRBV30 and TRBJ1-1): SQTIHQWPATLVQPVGSPLSLECTVEGTSNPNLYWYRQAAGRGLQLLFYSVGIGQISSEVPQNLSASRPQDRQFILSSKKLLLSDSGFYLCAWSVSGTVNTEAFFGQGTRLTVV.

V and J are TRBV4-1 and TRBJ2-1, with 8 nucleotides matching TRBD1. Losses at the gene ends were 1 base for V and 13 bases for J; bases not matched to a gene: 21. Germline V gene sequence: CDR1 MGHRA, CDR2 YSYEKL. This CDR3 spans 18 amino acids. CDR3 residues: CASSQVISGQGRRETQFF. The CDR3, as DNA: TGCGCCAGCAGCCAAGTAATTTCAGGACAGGGTCGTAGGGAGACCCAGTTCTTC.

The V and J genes are TRBV5-8 and TRBJ1-5; D possibly corresponds to TRBD1 (5 bases). Germline V gene sequence: CDR1 SGHTS, CDR2 YDEGEE. The CDR3 length is 17 residues. The V end was cut by 5 bases, the J end by 7 bases, with 25 bases between. CDR3 coding DNA: TGTGCCAGCAGGGATTGGGGCCCGGGGAGCACCAGGCAGCCCCAGCATTTT. This sequence encodes CASRDWGPGSTRQPQHF.

Only a few counts were recorded for this clonotype. This sequence joins TRBV5-6 and TRBJ1-2; D unresolved. Per the germline V gene, CDR1 is SGHDT and CDR2 is YYEEEE. V was shortened by 0 bases and J by 7 bases, with 22 bases between the two germline ends. This CDR3 region has 17 residues. CDR3 coding DNA: TGTGCCAGCAGCTTGGCTCCGCGACATCGATTGTGGGGTGGCTACACCTTC. Its protein is CASSLAPRHRLWGGYTF. Full variable domain (outside the CDR3, taken from reference TRBV5-6 and TRBJ1-2): DAGVTQSPTHLIKTRGQQVTLRCSPKSGHDTVSWYQQALGQGPQFIFQYYEEEERQRGNFPDRFSGHQFPNYSSELNVNALLLGDSALYLCASSLAPRHRLWGGYTFGSGTRLTVV.

The chain couples TRBV28 to TRBJ2-7, with 12 bases lining up with TRBD1. V was clipped by 8 bases and J by 2 bases; unmatched bases: 7. Germline V gene sequence: CDR1 MDHEN, CDR2 SYDVKM. The CDR3 is 15 amino acids. CDR3 sequence reads: CASDPGQGAPYEQYF. In DNA form, the CDR3 reads TGTGCCAGCGACCCGGGACAGGGGGCCCCCTACGAGCAGTACTTC.

J is TRBJ1-2 and V is TRBV11-2; 8 nucleotides align to TRBD1. The germline gives CDR1 SGHAT, CDR2 FQNNGV. After removal of 2 bases from V and 3 bases from J, the junction contained 11 bases not matched to a gene. CDR3 length: 17 residues. Written as DNA, the CDR3 is TGTGCCAGCAGCTTAAGAGCCCCCGTGACAGGGGACTATGGCTACACCTTC. Encoded protein: CASSLRAPVTGDYGYTF.

The rearrangement links TRBV11-2 to TRBJ2-2; TRBD2 aligns across 8 bases. V gave up 5 bases and J gave up 1 base; unmatched junction bases: 6. Looked up from germline, CDR1 is SGHAT and CDR2 is FQNNGV. This CDR3 spans 16 amino acids. This CDR3 is CASSITSGVNTGELFF. In nucleotides, the CDR3 is TGTGCCAGCAGCATTACTAGCGGCGTGAACACCGGGGAGCTGTTTTTT.

This clonotype was detected only a few times. A much larger clone differs by one base, so this may be a read error. The chain is built from TRBV7-2 and TRBJ2-2; unclear D gene. The V gene lost 6 bases and the J gene lost 3 bases, with 14 bases spanning the gap. The CDR3 sequence is 15 residues long. CDR1 is SGHTA and CDR2 is FQGNSA in the germline V gene. CDR3 nucleotides: TGTGCCAGCAGTCCGACTGGCGGTTACACCGGGGAGCTGTTTTTT. As protein: CASSPTGGYTGELFF.

This clonotype was recorded a few times. This sequence joins TRBV27 and TRBJ1-2; 11 bases are a match to TRBD1. The CDR3 has 14 residues. Per germline, CDR1 MNHEY and CDR2 SMNVEV (reference sequence). Trimming removed 5 bases from V and 10 bases from J; junction bases left unmatched: 9. The CDR3 nucleotides read TGTGCCAGCAGTAGGACAGGGGGCTTGTTAACCTACACCTTC. This codes for CASSRTGGLLTYTF.

This clonotype was detected many times. CDR3 nucleotides: TGTGCCAGCAGCCCCCAGGGTCGGTCGGGCACTGAAGCTTTCTTT. Translation gives CASSPQGRSGTEAFF. The genes are TRBV5-6 and TRBJ1-1; possible D gene TRBD1, 5 bases. This CDR3 region has 15 residues. Trimming took 4 bases from V and 4 from J, leaving 17 bases between them. From germline, CDR1 is SGHDT and CDR2 YYEEEE.

V is TRBV27 and J is TRBJ2-2; 11 bases agree with TRBD2. Germline CDR1 MNHEY, CDR2 SMNVEV (reference sequence). This CDR3 is built from 16 residues. The junction had 6 bases not matched to a gene; V was cut back by 1 base and J by 8 bases. For the CDR3, the DNA is TGTGCCAGCAGTTTATTGGCTAGCGGGGGGCCGGGGGAGCTGTTTTTT. This codes for CASSLLASGGPGELFF.

This clonotype was seen just once. This chain joins TRBV20-1 and TRBJ2-1, with 7 positions matching TRBD2. The CDR3 runs to 15 residues. The trim removed 1 base at V and 3 bases at J, leaving 6 bases unmatched. Germline lookup yields CDR1 DFQATT and CDR2 SNEGSKA (reference sequence). CDR3 DNA: TGCAGTGCTAGAGGGGCCAGCGGGGTCTACAATGAGCAGTTCTTC. Protein product: CSARGASGVYNEQFF.

This clonotype was seen only a few times. The V gene is TRBV30, the J gene TRBJ1-2; D possibly corresponds to TRBD1 (5 bases). Germline-derived CDR1 and CDR2 are GTSNPN and SVGIG (reference sequence). V gave up 4 bases and J gave up 4 bases, with 19 bases separating them. The CDR3 consists of 15 residues. CDR3 in amino acids: CAWNPGPFIGYGYTF. The CDR3 DNA sequence: TGTGCCTGGAATCCGGGACCTTTCATCGGCTATGGCTACACCTTC.

This clonotype showed up just a few times. This chain joins TRBV28 and TRBJ2-7; TRBD1 agrees at 11 bases. The CDR3 is 13 amino acids. V shed 7 bases, J shed 6 bases, and the junction held 5 bases outside the gene matches. Per germline, CDR1 MDHEN and CDR2 SYDVKM. The CDR3: CASNRTGGGEQYF. As DNA, the CDR3 is TGTGCCAGCAACAGGACAGGGGGCGGCGAGCAGTACTTC. The variable domain in full, with the rest retrieved from reference TRBV28 and TRBJ2-7, is DVKVTQSSRYLVKRTGEKVFLECVQDMDHENMFWYRQDPGLGLRLIYFSYDVKMKEKGDIPEGYSVSREKKERFSLILESASTNQTSMYLCASNRTGGGEQYFGPGTRLTVT.

The sample holds many counts of this clonotype. Written as DNA, the CDR3 is TGTGCCATCAGTGCCGACGGGGGAAATGAGCAGTACTTC. This encodes CAISADGGNEQYF. J is TRBJ2-5 and V is TRBV10-3, with D maybe TRBD2 (6 bases). The CDR3 has 13 amino acids. Looked up from germline, CDR1 is ENHRY and CDR2 is SYGVKD. V was pared by 4 bases and J by 11 bases, with 17 bases between.

The chain combines TRBV4-3 with TRBJ2-1; D call uncertain. Germline CDR1 LGHNA, CDR2 YSLEER. CDR3 length: 15 residues. Trimming stripped 0 bases from V and 6 bases from J, with 12 bases between. CDR3 loop: CASSQDRYPSNEQFF. CDR3 in DNA: TGCGCCAGCAGCCAAGATCGGTACCCCAGCAATGAGCAGTTCTTC.

The rearrangement joins TRBV3-1 to TRBJ1-5, with D hard to call. The V gene's germline CDR1 is LGHDT and CDR2 YNNKEL (reference sequence). This CDR3 spans 13 amino acids. Trimming took off 2 bases at V and 3 bases at J, with 5 bases between the two ends. The CDR3 region has the DNA TGTGCCAGCAGCCAAAATTACAATCAGCCCCAGCATTTT. Translating gives CASSQNYNQPQHF.

This clonotype was found a few times. The chain joins TRBV7-2 to TRBJ2-1; 7 nucleotides line up with TRBD1. The CDR3 extends over 15 amino acids. J lost 1 base, V lost 2 bases, and 2 bases had no gene match. CDR1 is SGHTA, CDR2 FQGNSA, per germline. CDR3 residues: CASSLTQGSYNEQFF. CDR3 coding DNA: TGTGCCAGCAGCTTAACACAGGGGTCCTACAATGAGCAGTTCTTC.

This clonotype was detected ten times or more. V gene TRBV4-3 combines with J gene TRBJ2-3, with D perhaps TRBD2 (5 bases). The CDR3 length is 14 residues. The germline V gene encodes CDR1 LGHNA and CDR2 YSLEER. Trimming removed 0 bases at V and 7 bases at J, with 11 bases between. CDR3 amino acids: CASSQEGGANTQYF. The CDR3 coding sequence is TGCGCCAGCAGCCAAGAAGGAGGTGCGAATACGCAGTATTTT.

This clonotype was recorded at least ten times. The J gene is TRBJ2-5, the V gene TRBV7-2; TRBD1 aligns across 7 bases. With V trimmed by 5 bases and J by 1 base, 4 bases remained unmatched. The CDR3 is made up of 14 amino acids. Germline CDR1 SGHTA, CDR2 FQGNSA. CDR3 nucleotides: TGTGCCAGCAGCAGGGACAGTGTCCAAGAGACCCAGTACTTC. Its translation is CASSRDSVQETQYF.

Written as DNA, the CDR3 is TGTGCCAGCAGTGATTTAGCGCGGGGAGCAGGCGGGGAGCTGTTTTTT. It translates to CASSDLARGAGGELFF. The chain links TRBV6-1 to TRBJ2-2, with D perhaps TRBD2 (6 bases). CDR1 and CDR2 (germline): MNHNS, SASEGT. Trimming cost V 3 bases and J 7 bases, with 18 bases left between them. This CDR3 spans 16 amino acids.

In the case of this clonotype: Just one base apart from a much larger clone, this may be a read error. The chain recombines TRBV12-3 or TRBV12-4 with TRBJ1-5; D is uncertain. The CDR3 is 16 amino acids. The CDR3 DNA is TGTGTCAGCAGTCCCTCGTCGCGGCAGGGCAATCAGCCCCAGCATTTT. Translated: CVSSPSSRQGNQPQHF.